This T cell receptor beta chain was retrieved from a study of blood T cells in healthy people across ages. Broader study findings: With naive T cell percentage, TCR beta diversity showed a strong correlation. Naive CD4+ cells and diversity were both higher in long-lived donors than in aged donors.

For the second PCR, which ran for about 7 to 12 cycles, a sample-barcoded 5' primer and a J-beta primer mix were used. The study obtained at least 3 million CDR3-containing paired-end reads from every sample. A single record per CDR3 protein comes from TCRdb applying MiXCR to the 5' RACE reads. The top ten hold roughly 8% of the sample, which has around 1,500,000 distinct CDR3 sequences, under 30% seen once. CDR1 and CDR2 from the germline V gene are LNHDA and SQIVND (reference sequence). CDR3 size: 14 residues. The V end lost 7 bases, the J end lost 3 bases, and 13 bases lay between the germline ends. Each donor's blood draw was around 9.1 milliliters of peripheral blood. Remarks on this clonotype: Its antigen is unidentified.

The source material was blood. The sequence was obtained from a woman aged 25 to 45 in good health. The rearrangement joins TRBV19 to TRBJ1-5; weak D call: TRBD1 (6 bases). CDR3 amino acids: CASTHGQINQPQHF. The DNA for the CDR3 is TGTGCCAGTACCCATGGACAGATCAATCAGCCCCAGCATTTT.